The 28 T cell receptor beta chains in this list originate from one sample, sequenced in a study of cytomegalovirus exposure and HLA in healthy donors. This table comes from immunoSEQ multiplex PCR, and its TCRdb copy is limited to in-frame clones, with some not included. The repertoire holds some 120,000 clones, with around nine tenths as singletons. The sequencing input was PBMCs. Receptor source: a woman between 18 and 29 years old in good health and CMV-seronegative.

The genes are TRBV19 and TRBJ2-7, with D possibly being TRBD2 (6 bases). The CDR3 length is 13 residues. V lost 5 bases to trimming and J lost 4 bases, with 12 bases between them. Germline CDR1 and CDR2: LNHDA and SQIVND (reference sequence). CDR3 protein: CASSWGLAYEQYF. CDR3 bases: TGTGCCAGTAGTTGGGGACTGGCTTACGAGCAGTACTTC.

CDR3 amino acids: CAWIRISPSGNTIYF. The CDR3 nucleotides are TGTGCCTGGATCAGGATTTCCCCCTCTGGAAACACCATATATTTT. V and J are TRBV30 and TRBJ1-3; no definite D call. The CDR3 runs to 15 residues. CDR1 is GTSNPN and CDR2 is SVGIG in the germline V gene (reference sequence). Trimming removed 4 bases from V and 0 bases from J, with 13 bases in between.

This rearrangement joins TRBV27 to TRBJ1-6, with 10 bases identical to TRBD1. V lost 5 bases to trimming and J lost 7 bases; unmatched junction nucleotides: 5. The CDR3 runs to 15 residues. CDR1 and CDR2 from the germline V gene are MNHEY and SMNVEV (reference sequence). The CDR3 sequence: CASSPDRGLNSPLHF. CDR3 DNA: TGTGCCAGCAGTCCAGACAGGGGGCTGAATTCACCCCTCCACTTT.

This CDR3 is CASSIYNEQFF. CDR3 sequence (DNA): TGCGCCAGCAGCATATACAATGAGCAGTTCTTC. J is TRBJ2-1 and V is TRBV4-1; no firm D call. Germline-derived CDR1 and CDR2 are MGHRA and YSYEKL. CDR3 length: 11 residues. Trimming took 5 bases from V and 4 from J, leaving 3 bases between them.

The V gene is TRBV7-9, the J gene TRBJ2-7; 9 bases agree with TRBD1. V was pared by 6 bases and J by 0 bases, with 9 bases of the junction left unmatched. Germline V lookup: CDR1 SEHNR, CDR2 FQNEAQ (reference sequence). CDR3 length: 16 residues. CDR3 loop: CASRSGQGSNSYEQYF. The DNA of the CDR3 is TGTGCCAGCAGATCAGGACAGGGGTCAAACTCCTACGAGCAGTACTTC.

This clone has just a few counts. The gene calls are TRBV7-6 and TRBJ2-2; 8 nucleotides align to TRBD1. Germline loops: CDR1 SGHVS, CDR2 FNYEAQ. The junction had 0 bases not matched to a gene; V was cut back by 4 bases and J by 5 bases. The CDR3 contains 13 residues. CDR3: CASSWTGTGELFF. In DNA, the CDR3 is TGTGCCAGCAGCTGGACAGGGACCGGGGAGCTGTTTTTT.

The CDR3 protein is CASSQAGNSHNQPQHF. The CDR3 region has the DNA TGCGCCAGCAGCCAAGCAGGGAATAGCCACAATCAGCCCCAGCATTTT. The gene calls are TRBV4-1 and TRBJ1-5; a possible D gene is TRBD1 (5 bases). With 1 base removed from V and 3 bases from J, the gap between germline ends came to 13 bases. This CDR3 contains 16 residues. Germline assignment: CDR1 MGHRA and CDR2 YSYEKL.

V gene TRBV19 combines with J gene TRBJ2-7, with 7 bases aligning to TRBD1. J was trimmed by 2 bases and V by 1 base; bases with no gene match: 5. CDR1 and CDR2 (germline): LNHDA, SQIVND (reference sequence). This CDR3 comprises 15 residues. CDR3 region: CASSIGLTGAYEQYF. The CDR3 coding sequence is TGTGCCAGTAGTATAGGCCTTACAGGGGCCTACGAGCAGTACTTC.

Here the CDR3 DNA reads TGTGCCAGCACCGGGACAGACAATGAGCAGTTCTTC. Translated, it gives CASTGTDNEQFF. The rearrangement uses TRBV28 and TRBJ2-1; 7 positions match TRBD1. The trim removed 7 bases at V and 5 bases at J, leaving 2 bases unmatched. Looked up from germline, CDR1 is MDHEN and CDR2 is SYDVKM. The CDR3 consists of 12 residues. The full variable domain, its missing parts supplied by reference TRBV28 and TRBJ2-1, is DVKVTQSSRYLVKRTGEKVFLECVQDMDHENMFWYRQDPGLGLRLIYFSYDVKMKEKGDIPEGYSVSREKKERFSLILESASTNQTSMYLCASTGTDNEQFFGPGTRLTVL.

V usage is TRBV5-4 and J usage is TRBJ2-3; 12 bases fit TRBD1. Trimming cost V 2 bases and J 5 bases; bases outside gene matches: 9. From germline, CDR1 is SGHNT and CDR2 YYREEE (reference sequence). CDR3 length equals 17 residues. This CDR3 is CASSFDPGQGAGDTQYF. The CDR3 nucleotides are TGTGCCAGCAGCTTCGACCCGGGACAGGGGGCTGGAGATACGCAGTATTTT.

The V call is TRBV7-9, the J call TRBJ2-1, with TRBD2 matching 8 bases. V was pared by 4 bases and J by 6 bases, with 11 bases of the junction left unmatched. Per the germline V gene, CDR1 is SEHNR and CDR2 is FQNEAQ (reference sequence). The CDR3 contains 16 residues. CDR3 region: CASSSPRGGAGNEQFF. The CDR3 nucleotides read TGTGCCAGCAGCTCCCCTCGGGGGGGCGCTGGCAATGAGCAGTTCTTC.

V and J are TRBV10-3 and TRBJ2-7, with TRBD1 matching 8 bases. This CDR3 is built from 13 residues. With V trimmed by 7 bases and J by 4 bases, 6 bases remained unmatched. From germline, CDR1 is ENHRY and CDR2 SYGVKD. CDR3 coding DNA: TGTGCCATCAATTCTGGACAGGGTTACGAGCAGTACTTC. Translation: CAINSGQGYEQYF.

The chain links TRBV6-1 to TRBJ2-1; TRBD2 matches at 11 bases. The V gene's germline CDR1 is MNHNS and CDR2 SASEGT. This CDR3 has 15 amino acids. The J segment lost 7 bases and the V segment lost 5 bases, leaving 7 bases of the junction unmatched. CDR3 sequence reads: CASSPLAGAGNEQFF. The CDR3 DNA reads TGTGCCAGCAGTCCACTAGCGGGGGCAGGAAATGAGCAGTTCTTC.

V gene TRBV7-9 combines with J gene TRBJ1-1; 11 bases fit TRBD1. Looked up from germline, CDR1 is SEHNR and CDR2 is FQNEAQ (reference sequence). The V segment lost 5 bases and the J segment 3 bases; nucleotides outside the gene matches: 8. The CDR3 spans 16 residues. The CDR3 DNA follows: TGTGCCAGCAGCACACGGGACAGGGGGGCGGACACTGAAGCTTTCTTT. It encodes CASSTRDRGADTEAFF. Drawing the rest from reference TRBV7-9 and TRBJ1-1, the complete variable domain is DTGVSQNPRHKITKRGQNVTFRCDPISEHNRLYWYRQTLGQGPEFLTYFQNEAQLEKSRLLSDRFSAERPKGSFSTLEIQRTEQGDSAMYLCASSTRDRGADTEAFFGQGTRLTVV.

The chain joins TRBV30 to TRBJ2-4; TRBD1 might be the D (5 bases). This CDR3 contains 13 residues. The germline CDR1 and CDR2 sequences are GTSNPN and SVGIG (reference sequence). Trimming removed 3 bases from V and 3 bases from J, with 9 bases in between. Here the CDR3 DNA reads TGTGCCTGGAGAGGGGTTGGCAAAAACATTCAGTACTTC. This gives the protein CAWRGVGKNIQYF.

V is TRBV30 and J is TRBJ2-2; 10 nucleotides agree with TRBD1. V lost 4 bases to trimming and J lost 6 bases; unmatched junction nucleotides: 8. This CDR3 spans 15 amino acids. Germline lookup yields CDR1 GTSNPN and CDR2 SVGIG (reference sequence). CDR3 in DNA: TGTGCCTGGACCTCGGGACAGGGGATGGCCGGGGAGCTGTTTTTT. Encoded protein: CAWTSGQGMAGELFF.

The sample holds a few counts of this clone. The rearrangement links TRBV27 to TRBJ2-1, with D possibly being TRBD1 (7 bases). Trimming removed 1 base from V and 5 bases from J, with 15 bases in between. Per germline, CDR1 MNHEY and CDR2 SMNVEV (reference sequence). The CDR3 runs 16 residues. CDR3 DNA: TGTGCCAGCAGTTTATGGGACCAGGGGGGAAACAATGAGCAGTTCTTC. Amino acid sequence: CASSLWDQGGNNEQFF.

The J gene is TRBJ2-7, the V gene TRBV9; a weak D match, TRBD2 (5 bases). The CDR3 is made up of 14 amino acids. V lost 0 bases, J lost 3 bases, and 10 bases lay in between. The V gene's germline CDR1 is SGDLS and CDR2 YYNGEE. The CDR3 sequence is CASSVGGAGYEQYF. DNA for the CDR3: TGTGCCAGCAGCGTAGGGGGAGCCGGCTACGAGCAGTACTTC.

The V call is TRBV21-1, the J call TRBJ2-5; the table names TRBD1, a call not compared with the DNA. TRBV21-1 is given as a pseudogene. The CDR3 spans 15 residues. The CDR3 DNA reads TGTGCCAGCAGCTCCCGGGGACACGGGGAAGAGACCCAGTACTTC. The encoded protein is CASSSRGHGEETQYF.

The genes are TRBV28 and TRBJ2-1; tentatively, D is TRBD2 (7 bases). In germline, CDR1 is MDHEN, CDR2 SYDVKM. Trimming shortened V by 5 bases and J by 2 bases, and 19 bases separated the two germline ends. The CDR3 contains 17 residues. This chain's CDR3 is CASSLDFGGAAYNEQFF. For the CDR3, the DNA is TGTGCCAGCAGTCTCGACTTTGGGGGGGCGGCCTACAATGAGCAGTTCTTC.

V and J are TRBV6-6 and TRBJ1-4, with TRBD1 identical over 8 bases. Germline values: CDR1 MNHNY, CDR2 SVGAGI (reference sequence). J gave up 7 bases and V 6 bases, and 7 bases lay outside the gene matches. The CDR3 sequence is 14 residues long. In DNA form, the CDR3 reads TGTGCCAGCAGGCTCCAGGGGGCGGCTGAAAAACTGTTTTTT. Amino acid sequence: CASRLQGAAEKLFF.

The chain combines TRBV5-1 with TRBJ1-4; 9 nucleotides align to TRBD1. Unmatched junction bases numbered 3, after V lost 0 bases and J lost 6 bases. Germline V gives CDR1 SGHRS, CDR2 YFSETQ. This CDR3 has 15 amino acids. Written as DNA, the CDR3 is TGCGCCAGCAGCTTGGAGGGACAGGGTTATGAAAAACTGTTTTTT. It is translated as CASSLEGQGYEKLFF. Full variable domain (missing parts from reference TRBV5-1 and TRBJ1-4): KAGVTQTPRYLIKTRGQQVTLSCSPISGHRSVSWYQQTPGQGLQFLFEYFSETQRNKGNFPGRFSGRQFSNSRSEMNVSTLELGDSALYLCASSLEGQGYEKLFFGSGTQLSVL.

This clone was found once. The chain links TRBV15 to TRBJ2-1; 10 positions match TRBD2. Germline lookup yields CDR1 LNHNV and CDR2 YYDKDF (reference sequence). The CDR3 consists of 16 residues. With V trimmed by 0 bases and J by 8 bases, 7 bases remained unmatched. CDR3 amino acids: CATSRDGLAATDEQFF. The DNA of the CDR3 is TGTGCCACCAGCAGAGACGGACTAGCGGCTACGGATGAGCAGTTCTTC. Variable domain in full (rest from reference TRBV15 and TRBJ2-1): DAMVIQNPRYQVTQFGKPVTLSCSQTLNHNVMYWYQQKSSQAPKLLFHYYDKDFNNEADTPDNFQSRRPNTSFCFLDIRSPGLGDTAMYLCATSRDGLAATDEQFFGPGTRLTVL.

J is TRBJ2-5 and V is TRBV5-5, with 12 bases aligning to TRBD2. Germline CDR1 SGHKS, CDR2 YYEKEE (reference sequence). The CDR3 runs 17 residues. J was trimmed by 6 bases and V by 0 bases; bases with no gene match: 9. CDR3 amino acids: CASSLETSGGRRKTQYF. CDR3 in DNA: TGTGCCAGCAGCTTGGAAACTAGCGGGGGGCGTAGGAAGACCCAGTACTTC.

The chain has TRBV7-8 and TRBJ1-1; 8 nucleotides agree with TRBD1. V trimming: 1 base; J trimming: 1 base; junction bases outside the gene matches: 5. Looked up from germline, CDR1 is SGHVS and CDR2 is FQNEAQ. The CDR3 length is 16 residues. Here the CDR3 reads CASSLVGGTGNTEAFF. CDR3 bases: TGTGCCAGCAGCTTAGTAGGGGGGACAGGGAACACTGAAGCTTTCTTT.

V is TRBV5-1 and J is TRBJ1-5, with D perhaps matching TRBD1 (5 bases). The ends were cut back, 3 bases at V and 6 bases at J, with 13 bases in the middle. Germline V gene lookup returns CDR1 SGHRS and CDR2 YFSETQ. The CDR3 is 14 residues long. The CDR3 nucleotides read TGCGCCAGCAGCTCCGGACAATTCGGTCAGCCCCAGCATTTT. Amino acids: CASSSGQFGQPQHF.

This clone came up a few times. V gene TRBV11-3 combines with J gene TRBJ2-7; the D gene is possibly TRBD2 (6 bases). V lost 2 bases and J lost 6, with 17 bases in between. The germline CDR1 and CDR2 sequences are SGHNT and YENEEA. The CDR3 runs to 15 residues. CDR3: CASSLITGAPIEQYF. CDR3 in DNA: TGTGCCAGCAGCTTAATAACGGGAGCCCCAATCGAGCAGTACTTC.

The chain has TRBV18 and TRBJ2-1, with TRBD2 matching 13 bases. Trimming took 5 bases from V and 9 from J; bases not matched to a gene: 13. Per the germline V gene, CDR1 is KGHSH and CDR2 is LQKENI. The CDR3 has 17 amino acids. In nucleotides, the CDR3 is TGTGCCAGCTCAGGACGGCGGACTAGCGGGAGTTCGAGTGAGCAGTTCTTC. This encodes CASSGRRTSGSSSEQFF.